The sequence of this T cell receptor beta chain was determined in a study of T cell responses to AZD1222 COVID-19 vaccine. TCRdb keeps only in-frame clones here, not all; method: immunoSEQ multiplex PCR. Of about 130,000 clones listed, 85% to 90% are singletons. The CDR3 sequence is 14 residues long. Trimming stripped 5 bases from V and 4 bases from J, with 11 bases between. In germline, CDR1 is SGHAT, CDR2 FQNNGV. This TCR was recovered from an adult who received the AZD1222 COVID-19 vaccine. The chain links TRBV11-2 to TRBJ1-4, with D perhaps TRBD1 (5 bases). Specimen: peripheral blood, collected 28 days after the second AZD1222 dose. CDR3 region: CASSPGGGNEKLFF. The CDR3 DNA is TGTGCCAGCAGCCCCGGGGGGGGTAATGAAAAACTGTTTTTT.